These 17 T cell receptor beta chains originate from one sample sequenced in a study of blood T cell repertoires in COVID-19. TCRdb's copy holds only in-frame clones and misses some; the assay was immunoSEQ multiplex PCR. Of around 250,000 clones in the sample, more than 70% were seen once. The sample was peripheral blood. These receptors all come from a woman aged 80 or over with COVID-19, enrolled during active disease.

This chain connects TRBV5-1 to TRBJ1-4, with D perhaps TRBD1 (6 bases). The CDR3 has 14 residues. The germline V and J ends were trimmed by 2 bases and 8 bases, with 13 bases remaining between them. CDR1 is SGHRS and CDR2 is YFSETQ in the germline V gene. Written as DNA, the CDR3 is TGCGCCAGCAGCTTTCAGGGACATAGCGAAAAACTGTTTTTT. This translates into CASSFQGHSEKLFF.

The rearrangement joins TRBV10-3 to TRBJ1-5; 7 bases fit TRBD1. CDR3 length: 17 amino acids. Germline trimming cut 0 bases from V and 6 bases from J; bases unmatched to any gene: 11. Germline V gives CDR1 ENHRY, CDR2 SYGVKD. The CDR3 DNA sequence: TGTGCCATCAGTGAGTCTTCGGGTCGACAGGGTGGTCAGCCCCAGCATTTT. Amino acids: CAISESSGRQGGQPQHF.

The chain joins TRBV7-6 to TRBJ2-1, with 10 bases aligning to TRBD2. The CDR3 contains 18 residues. Looked up from germline, CDR1 is SGHVS and CDR2 is FNYEAQ. Trimming took 1 base from V and 4 from J; bases not matched to a gene: 10. This CDR3 is CASSLGSGGVGGYNEQFF. In DNA, the CDR3 is TGTGCCAGCAGCTTAGGGAGCGGGGGGGTTGGTGGTTACAATGAGCAGTTCTTC.

The chain is built from TRBV2 and TRBJ1-2; no definite D call. There are 13 residues in the CDR3. Germline V gene lookup returns CDR1 SNHLY and CDR2 FYNNEI. V lost 6 bases and J 4 bases, leaving 12 bases between the germline ends. The CDR3 reads CASSPQEGYGYTF. CDR3 DNA: TGTGCCAGCAGCCCCCAGGAAGGCTATGGCTACACCTTC.

Comments on this clone: The sample contains more than one DNA sequence encoding this CDR3. V and J are TRBV5-6 and TRBJ1-6; 10 nucleotides align to TRBD1. Per germline, CDR1 SGHDT and CDR2 YYEEEE. The V gene end was trimmed by 4 bases and the J gene end by 9 bases; junction bases not matched to a gene: 4. This CDR3 contains 14 residues. The CDR3 is CASSLGQGSSPLHF. Written as DNA, the CDR3 is TGTGCCAGCAGCCTGGGACAGGGGAGTTCACCCCTCCACTTT. The variable domain in full, completed from reference TRBV5-6 and TRBJ1-6, reads DAGVTQSPTHLIKTRGQQVTLRCSPKSGHDTVSWYQQALGQGPQFIFQYYEEEERQRGNFPDRFSGHQFPNYSSELNVNALLLGDSALYLCASSLGQGSSPLHFGNGTRLTVT.

The chain recombines TRBV30 with TRBJ2-7, with 7 bases that match TRBD1. With 1 base clipped from V and 3 bases from J, the junction kept 6 bases outside the gene matches. CDR1 and CDR2 (germline): GTSNPN, SVGIG (reference sequence). The CDR3 contains 14 residues. The CDR3 DNA follows: TGTGCCTGGAGTGCGACAGGGTCCTTCTACGAGCAGTACTTC. It specifies CAWSATGSFYEQYF. Complete variable domain (other parts from reference TRBV30 and TRBJ2-7): SQTIHQWPATLVQPVGSPLSLECTVEGTSNPNLYWYRQAAGRGLQLLFYSVGIGQISSEVPQNLSASRPQDRQFILSSKKLLLSDSGFYLCAWSATGSFYEQYFGPGTRLTVT.

The rearrangement uses TRBV28 and TRBJ2-5; no clear D gene. Trimming cost V 5 bases and J 7 bases, with 14 bases left between them. Germline-derived CDR1 and CDR2 are MDHEN and SYDVKM. The CDR3 covers 13 residues. This CDR3 reads CASSPTNLVTQYF. For the CDR3, the DNA is TGTGCCAGCAGTCCCACTAACTTGGTGACCCAGTACTTC.

The genes are TRBV18 and TRBJ2-2, with D tentatively TRBD1 (5 bases). V was clipped by 6 bases and J by 0 bases, with 11 bases between them. Germline V gene data show CDR1 as KGHSH and CDR2 as LQKENI. The CDR3 extends over 15 amino acids. The DNA of the CDR3 is TGTGCCAGCTCGGCAGGGCTGACGAACACCGGGGAGCTGTTTTTT. Its protein is CASSAGLTNTGELFF.

This sequence joins TRBV9 and TRBJ1-5; the match to TRBD1 covers 9 bases. Looked up from germline, CDR1 is SGDLS and CDR2 is YYNGEE. V lost 3 bases and J lost 5; bases outside the gene matches: 3. The CDR3 contains 14 residues. In DNA, the CDR3 is TGTGCCAGCAGCGGGGGACAGGGATATCAGCCCCAGCATTTT. Protein product: CASSGGQGYQPQHF.

V and J are TRBV3-1 (or the pseudogene TRBV3-2) and TRBJ1-5, with TRBD1 matching 8 bases. The CDR3 covers 20 residues. The junction had 13 bases not matched to a gene; V was cut back by 0 bases and J by 0 bases. Germline V gene data show CDR1 as LGHDT and CDR2 as YNNKEL (reference sequence). CDR3 in DNA: TGTGCCAGCAGCCAAGAACCCCAGGGGGCGCGACGGAATAGCAATCAGCCCCAGCATTTT. Residues: CASSQEPQGARRNSNQPQHF.

The gene calls are TRBV4-3 and TRBJ2-1, with D perhaps matching TRBD1 (5 bases). The CDR3 extends over 14 amino acids. The germline gives CDR1 LGHNA, CDR2 YSLEER. The ends were cut back, 1 base at V and 7 bases at J, with 11 bases in the middle. CDR3 sequence (DNA): TGCGCCAGCAGCCAAGGATGGGGCACAAATGAGCAGTTCTTC. Protein: CASSQGWGTNEQFF.

The chain joins TRBV19 to TRBJ1-5; 10 nucleotides line up with TRBD1. Per the germline V gene, CDR1 is LNHDA and CDR2 is SQIVND (reference sequence). J lost 5 bases, V lost 3 bases, and 1 base had no gene match. The CDR3 runs to 14 residues. The CDR3 loop is CASSIGTGDQPQHF. As DNA, the CDR3 is TGTGCCAGTAGTATTGGGACAGGGGATCAGCCCCAGCATTTT.

Written as DNA, the CDR3 is TGTGCCAGCAGCTTAGATCGGCCGGCGGGGGCCTACGAGCAGTACTTC. Its protein product is CASSLDRPAGAYEQYF. The V call is TRBV7-2, the J call TRBJ2-7, with 7 bases matching TRBD2. There are 16 residues in the CDR3. Germline V gene data show CDR1 as SGHTA and CDR2 as FQGNSA. After removal of 1 base from V and 2 bases from J, the junction contained 8 bases not matched to a gene.

This clone was counted only a few times. The chain is built from TRBV18 and TRBJ1-1; no definite D call. This CDR3 region has 12 residues. Germline CDR1 KGHSH, CDR2 LQKENI. V lost 3 bases and J lost 6, with 8 bases in between. CDR3 DNA: TGTGCCAGCTCACCCCCCCCCGCTGAAGCTTTCTTT. Its translation is CASSPPPAEAFF.

The rearrangement uses TRBV18 and TRBJ1-3, with D maybe TRBD1 (5 bases). Trimming pared 5 bases from V and 0 bases from J, leaving 8 bases between. Germline V gene sequence: CDR1 KGHSH, CDR2 LQKENI. This CDR3 contains 14 residues. The CDR3 DNA follows: TGTGCCAGCTCAGCGACAGTCTCTGGAAACACCATATATTTT. It specifies CASSATVSGNTIYF.

J is TRBJ2-7 and V is TRBV7-2; 8 nucleotides align to TRBD1. Germline trimming cut 5 bases from V and 6 bases from J; bases unmatched to any gene: 9. CDR3 length: 14 residues. Germline V gives CDR1 SGHTA, CDR2 FQGNSA. DNA of the CDR3: TGTGCCAGCAGCCTCCGGACAGGGTCGGTCGAGCAGTACTTC. This codes for CASSLRTGSVEQYF.

The chain joins TRBV2 to TRBJ2-5; 9 bases line up with TRBD2. From germline, CDR1 is SNHLY and CDR2 FYNNEI. This CDR3 has 15 residues. V was pared by 1 base and J by 5 bases, with 5 bases of the junction left unmatched. CDR3 nucleotide sequence: TGTGCCAGCAGTGAAGGGACTAGCGTTAGGGAGACCCAGTACTTC. Translation gives CASSEGTSVRETQYF. The full variable domain, its missing parts supplied by reference TRBV2 and TRBJ2-5, is EPEVTQTPSHQVTQMGQEVILRCVPISNHLYFYWYRQILGQKVEFLVSFYNNEISEKSEIFDDQFSVERPDGSNFTLKIRSTKLEDSAMYFCASSEGTSVRETQYFGPGTRLLVL.